This T cell receptor (beta chain) was recorded in a study of cytomegalovirus exposure and HLA in healthy donors. Study details: A later analysis reported the 130 or so validation repertoires used the same platform as the approximately 700 first-cohort repertoires.

The germline CDR1 and CDR2 sequences are SGHAT and FQNNGV. Trimming took off 5 bases at V and 0 bases at J, with 11 bases between the two ends. The CDR3 is 15 residues long. This table comes from immunoSEQ multiplex PCR, and its TCRdb copy is limited to in-frame clones, with some not included. The sample lists some 150,000 clones; about 94% were seen once. Material for sequencing was PBMCs. The receptor comes from a young man in good health and CMV-seropositive. The chain links TRBV11-2 to TRBJ1-3; D is possibly TRBD1 (5 bases). This CDR3 is CASSRQLNSGNTIYF. The CDR3 DNA follows: TGTGCCAGCAGCCGACAGTTGAACTCTGGAAACACCATATATTTT.